The 6 T cell receptor beta chains in this list originate from one sample, sequenced in a study of regulatory T cells in long-lasting Graves disease. In building TCR beta libraries, iRepertoire HTBI primers were used together with Arm-PCR of CDR3 regions. Each CDR3 protein gets one entry after TCRdb re-called the multiplex PCR reads with MiXCR. The sample has about half a million distinct CDR3 sequences, approximately 12% seen once; the top ten hold 7.5% to 9%. Time point: newly diagnosed GD, antithyroid drugs for less than 3 months. PBMC RNA served as the TCR library source. These sequences were also reported in another study, on T cells in Graves' hyperthyroidism and ophthalmopathy.

Source: peripheral blood mononuclear cells (PBMCs), taken at new diagnosis, from a patient treated with antithyroid drugs. The receptors were gathered from a woman in her 30s with Graves disease.

This clonotype was recorded a few times. This chain connects TRBV28 to TRBJ2-1; 10 nucleotides line up with TRBD1. CDR3 length equals 19 residues. The germline gives CDR1 MDHEN, CDR2 SYDVKM. V trimming: 4 bases; J trimming: 0 bases; junction bases outside the gene matches: 12. The CDR3: CASSSLTRDRGSSYNEQFF. CDR3 bases: TGTGCCAGCAGTTCACTGACCCGGGACAGGGGTAGCTCCTACAATGAGCAGTTCTTC. Combining the CDR3 with reference TRBV28 and TRBJ2-1 gives the whole variable domain DVKVTQSSRYLVKRTGEKVFLECVQDMDHENMFWYRQDPGLGLRLIYFSYDVKMKEKGDIPEGYSVSREKKERFSLILESASTNQTSMYLCASSSLTRDRGSSYNEQFFGPGTRLTVL.

This clonotype was found a few times. A much larger clone differs from this one at a single base, so this may be a read error. The chain recombines TRBV27 with TRBJ1-2; D perhaps matches TRBD1 (6 bases). The CDR3 has 15 residues. Germline assignment: CDR1 MNHEY and CDR2 SMNVEV (reference sequence). The DNA for the CDR3 is TGTGCCAGCAGTTTCGACAGGTTGCCCGTTGATGGCTGCACCTTC. Encoded protein: CASSFDRLPVDGCTF.

This clonotype was found many times. This chain uses TRBV13 with TRBJ2-3; no clear D. There are 14 residues in the CDR3. Germline V gene lookup returns CDR1 PRHDT and CDR2 FYEKMQ (reference sequence). V lost 4 bases and J lost 2, with 10 bases in between. This CDR3 is CASSSDSDTDTQYF. CDR3 nucleotide sequence: TGTGCCAGCAGCTCTGACTCTGACACAGATACGCAGTATTTT.

This clonotype was observed at least ten times. This chain uses TRBV30 with TRBJ1-1; D gene ambiguous. V was cut by 0 bases and J by 6 bases, with 17 bases left in between. CDR1 and CDR2 from the germline V gene are GTSNPN and SVGIG (reference sequence). The CDR3 covers 15 residues. This CDR3 reads CAWSVPGMPRAEAFF. In DNA, the CDR3 is TGTGCCTGGAGTGTACCTGGGATGCCGAGGGCTGAAGCTTTCTTT. Supplemented by reference TRBV30 and TRBJ1-1, the full variable domain reads SQTIHQWPATLVQPVGSPLSLECTVEGTSNPNLYWYRQAAGRGLQLLFYSVGIGQISSEVPQNLSASRPQDRQFILSSKKLLLSDSGFYLCAWSVPGMPRAEAFFGQGTRLTVV.

On this clonotype itself: A single base is all that separates this from a far larger clone, so a read error is likely. This chain uses TRBV11-2 with TRBJ2-1, with 7 bases that match TRBD1. V shed 4 bases and J 10 bases; nucleotides not matched to a gene: 10. CDR3 size: 14 residues. Germline loops: CDR1 SGHAT, CDR2 FQNNGV. The CDR3, as DNA: TGTGCCAGCAGCTACCGGGACAGATCCTACGAGCAGTTCTTC. It translates to CASSYRDRSYEQFF.

This clonotype was seen ten or more times. The chain carries TRBV6-2 or TRBV6-3 and TRBJ2-7; D uncertain. Germline assignment: CDR1 MNHEY and CDR2 SVGEGT. CDR3 length: 14 residues. V lost 5 bases and J lost 3, with 14 bases in between. CDR3: CASSEVAGVYEQYF. CDR3 nucleotides: TGTGCCAGCAGTGAAGTCGCCGGAGTCTACGAGCAGTACTTC.